Presented here are 11 T cell receptor beta chains from one specimen sequenced in a study of blood T cells in healthy people across ages. Together with a sample-barcoded 5' primer, a J-beta primer mix was included in a second PCR lasting about 6 to 11 cycles. TCRdb reanalysed the 5' RACE reads using MiXCR and keeps one entry per CDR3 protein. The repertoire holds roughly 1,700,000 distinct CDR3 sequences, roughly 27% seen once, with 7.7% in the top ten. The sequenced sample consisted of blood. These receptor sequences come from a woman aged 25-40 years in good health.

The chain couples TRBV5-5 to TRBJ2-1, with D perhaps matching TRBD2 (5 bases). CDR3 length equals 14 residues. Germline loops: CDR1 SGHKS, CDR2 YYEKEE (reference sequence). Trimming cost V 4 bases and J 8 bases, with 16 bases left between them. CDR3 nucleotide sequence: TGTGCCAGCAGCCCCGGACTTATAGGTTATGAGCAGTTCTTC. Translated: CASSPGLIGYEQFF.

This clonotype was observed at least ten times. The chain has TRBV10-3 and TRBJ2-7; 9 bases align to TRBD1. This CDR3 spans 14 amino acids. V lost 3 bases and J lost 3; bases outside the gene matches: 3. From germline, CDR1 is ENHRY and CDR2 SYGVKD. The CDR3 protein is CAISDGTGNYEQYF. In DNA form, the CDR3 reads TGTGCCATCAGTGACGGGACAGGGAACTACGAGCAGTACTTC.

This clonotype was observed a single time. The rearrangement links TRBV30 to TRBJ2-5, with 10 bases lining up with TRBD2. With 3 bases clipped from V and 4 bases from J, the junction kept 8 bases outside the gene matches. Germline CDR1 reads GTSNPN; CDR2 reads SVGIG (reference sequence). This CDR3 comprises 15 residues. The CDR3 region is CAWSEREGVIETQYF. The CDR3, as DNA: TGTGCCTGGAGCGAGCGGGAGGGCGTTATAGAGACCCAGTACTTC.

The rearrangement uses TRBV11-3 and TRBJ2-1; unclear D gene. V lost 1 base and J 3 bases, leaving 13 bases between the germline ends. The CDR3 extends over 16 amino acids. Germline V gives CDR1 SGHNT, CDR2 YENEEA. The CDR3 nucleotides are TGTGCCAGCAGCTTAGGTGGGCGAATGATCTACAATGAGCAGTTCTTC. This translates into CASSLGGRMIYNEQFF.

This clonotype was seen a handful of times. The chain employs TRBV12-3 or TRBV12-4 and TRBJ2-3, with 9 nucleotides matching TRBD2. The CDR3 has 16 residues. V was clipped by 6 bases and J by 0 bases; unmatched bases: 7. CDR3 loop: CASRRSAGGSTDTQYF. As DNA, the CDR3 is TGTGCCAGCAGGAGATCAGCGGGGGGCAGCACAGATACGCAGTATTTT.

Notes on this clonotype: Possible read error: a much larger clone is one base away. The chain recombines TRBV20-1 with TRBJ2-1, with 10 bases that match TRBD1. This CDR3 has 15 residues. Per the germline V gene, CDR1 is DFQATT and CDR2 is SNEGSKA (reference sequence). CDR3 DNA: TGCAGGGGCGTAGCAGGGACAGGGGCCAACAATGAGCAGTTCTTC. Translation gives CRGVAGTGANNEQFF.

The J gene is TRBJ1-2, the V gene TRBV6-6, with a tentative D call TRBD1 (5 bases). This CDR3 contains 14 residues. The V gene's germline CDR1 is MNHNY and CDR2 SVGAGI (reference sequence). V gave up 2 bases and J gave up 2 bases, with 9 bases separating them. The chain's CDR3 is CASSYMGGNYGYTF. The CDR3 nucleotides read TGTGCCAGCAGTTACATGGGGGGAAACTATGGCTACACCTTC.

The chain uses TRBV30 and TRBJ1-1; tentatively, D is TRBD1 (6 bases). V was trimmed by 4 bases and J by 3 bases, leaving 15 bases between them. CDR3 length: 14 amino acids. Germline-derived CDR1 and CDR2 are GTSNPN and SVGIG (reference sequence). The CDR3 is CAWTTGLPDTEAFF. The DNA of the CDR3 is TGTGCCTGGACCACAGGGCTTCCAGACACTGAAGCTTTCTTT.

V and J are TRBV4-1 and TRBJ2-1; 8 nucleotides line up with TRBD1. The germline CDR1 and CDR2 sequences are MGHRA and YSYEKL. This CDR3 contains 14 residues. The V segment lost 4 bases and the J segment 5 bases; nucleotides outside the gene matches: 4. CDR3 sequence: CASSRETGDNEQFF. The CDR3 DNA follows: TGCGCCAGCAGCCGAGAGACAGGGGACAATGAGCAGTTCTTC.

Regarding this clonotype: A much larger clone sits a single nucleotide away, making a read error possible. This chain links TRBV2 with TRBJ2-5, with D perhaps given as TRBD1 or TRBD2 (5 bases each). CDR1 is SNHLY and CDR2 is FYNNEI in the germline V gene. V was trimmed by 4 bases and J by 7 bases, leaving 19 bases between them. This CDR3 has 15 residues. The CDR3 DNA reads TGTGCCAGCAGTGTTGCGGCAGGCCGAGGGGCGACCCAGTACTTC. Protein product: CASSVAAGRGATQYF.

This clonotype was seen a few times. The chain links TRBV20-1 to TRBJ2-7, with D possibly TRBD1 on 6 matching bases. Germline CDR1 reads DFQATT; CDR2 reads SNEGSKA (reference sequence). Trimming removed 3 bases at V and 2 bases at J, with 17 bases between. The CDR3 is made up of 15 amino acids. CDR3 nucleotides: TGCAGTGCTAGGGGGGCCGGGACGGATCCCTACGAGCAGTACTTC. It encodes CSARGAGTDPYEQYF.